The 5 T cell receptor beta chains below come from one sample, sequenced in a study of T cells in Graves' hyperthyroidism and ophthalmopathy. RNA transcripts gave rise to amplified TCR beta CDR3 regions. The HTBI primer set served for first-round RT-PCR of the TCR CDR3. MiXCR, run by TCRdb on the multiplex PCR reads, gives a single entry per CDR3 protein. In the table there are more than 500,000 distinct CDR3 sequences, roughly 15% of which are singletons. Source material: blood. These receptors were obtained from a woman in her twenties or thirties with Graves' hyperthyroidism.

In this sample, this clonotype turned up many times. This chain uses TRBV14 with TRBJ2-3; D uncertain. The V end was cut by 2 bases, the J end by 2 bases, with 2 bases between. The CDR3 extends over 12 amino acids. Per germline, CDR1 SGHDN and CDR2 FVKESK. The CDR3 DNA sequence: TGTGCCAGCAGCCAACTCACAGATACGCAGTATTTT. Its protein is CASSQLTDTQYF.

This clonotype has a count of ten or more. J is TRBJ2-2 and V is TRBV28; D might be TRBD1 (5 bases). CDR1 MDHEN and CDR2 SYDVKM come from the germline V gene. This CDR3 is 15 amino acids long. V shed 7 bases and J shed 5 bases, with 17 bases lying between them. The CDR3 nucleotides are TGTGCCAGCAAAAGGGTGGGGCGGTTGACCGGGGAGCTGTTTTTT. This gives the protein CASKRVGRLTGELFF.

In its sample, this clonotype was seen many times. The chain joins TRBV3-1 to TRBJ2-1; 9 nucleotides align to TRBD2. This CDR3 spans 16 amino acids. Germline V gives CDR1 LGHDT, CDR2 YNNKEL (reference sequence). The J segment lost 9 bases and the V segment lost 2 bases, leaving 11 bases of the junction unmatched. This CDR3 reads CASSQSISGRETEQFF. The CDR3 DNA is TGTGCCAGCAGCCAATCAATTAGCGGGAGAGAGACTGAGCAGTTCTTC.

This clonotype was picked up a small number of times. The J gene is TRBJ2-2, the V gene TRBV28; 13 nucleotides match TRBD2. CDR1 is MDHEN, CDR2 SYDVKM, per germline. Trimming removed 6 bases from V and 3 bases from J; junction bases left unmatched: 16. The CDR3 has 20 amino acids. CDR3 in amino acids: CASSRGLAGSLVWDTGELFF. CDR3 coding DNA: TGTGCCAGCAGCCGGGGACTAGCGGGAAGTCTAGTCTGGGACACCGGGGAGCTGTTTTTT.

V and J are TRBV20-1 and TRBJ1-1; D is possibly TRBD1 (6 bases). V was trimmed by 6 bases and J by 7 bases, leaving 18 bases between them. CDR3 length: 13 residues. The germline CDR1 and CDR2 sequences are DFQATT and SNEGSKA (reference sequence). The CDR3 region has the DNA TGCAGTGCCCAAAACAGGGTTCTGGGTGAAGCTTTCTTT. It yields the protein CSAQNRVLGEAFF.